One sample yielded the 22 T cell receptor beta chains listed below, sequenced in a study of CD8 T cells in ankylosing spondylitis. Overall study results and limits: Ankylosing spondylitis blood appeared to carry a characteristic TCR beta motif of roughly eight highly homologous variants.

What these receptors recognize is not known. TCRdb redid the calling of the 5' RACE reads with MiXCR, one entry per CDR3 protein. This sample has approximately 300,000 distinct CDR3 sequences, with 8% found just once. Sequenced material: blood, either unsorted or a sorted T cell fraction (not recorded which). The receptors come from a male donor with ankylosing spondylitis.

In this sample, this clonotype turned up a few times. This CDR3 is CASSLAASGSHINEQFF. The CDR3 DNA reads as TGCGCCAGCAGCTTGGCTGCTAGCGGGAGTCACATAAATGAGCAGTTCTTC. The V call is TRBV5-1, the J call TRBJ2-1, with TRBD2 identical over 10 bases. The CDR3 loop spans 17 amino acids. Germline values: CDR1 SGHRS, CDR2 YFSETQ. V shed 0 bases, J shed 7 bases, and the junction held 10 bases outside the gene matches.

This clonotype was detected only a few times. The chain combines TRBV5-1 with TRBJ2-1, with D unresolved. This CDR3 contains 14 residues. Trimming took 0 bases from V and 5 from J, leaving 9 bases between them. Germline CDR1 reads SGHRS; CDR2 reads YFSETQ. Written as DNA, the CDR3 is TGCGCCAGCAGCTTGGAGAACAGTAACAATGAGCAGTTCTTC. Amino acid sequence: CASSLENSNNEQFF.

This chain uses TRBV25-1 with TRBJ2-7, with TRBD2 matching 7 bases. The CDR3 has 14 residues. V shed 1 base, J shed 2 bases, and the junction held 2 bases outside the gene matches. Germline V CDR1 and CDR2: MGHDK, SYGVNS. The CDR3 protein is CASSEWGGTYEQYF. Here the CDR3 DNA reads TGTGCCAGCAGTGAATGGGGGGGAACCTACGAGCAGTACTTC.

The rearrangement uses TRBV20-1 and TRBJ2-1; D is possibly TRBD2 (6 bases). The CDR3 sequence is 14 residues long. V lost 4 bases, J lost 4 bases, and 14 bases lay in between. Germline V gene lookup returns CDR1 DFQATT and CDR2 SNEGSKA (reference sequence). The CDR3 is CSATRLAEYNEQFF. The CDR3 bases are TGCAGTGCTACCCGATTAGCGGAGTACAATGAGCAGTTCTTC.

J is TRBJ2-7 and V is TRBV6-1; a possible D gene is TRBD1 (6 bases). The CDR3 consists of 15 residues. Germline V gives CDR1 MNHNS, CDR2 SASEGT. V was shortened by 5 bases and J by 0 bases, with 14 bases between the two germline ends. This chain's CDR3 is CASSKRQASSYEQYF. In DNA form, the CDR3 reads TGTGCCAGCAGTAAGCGACAGGCCAGCTCCTACGAGCAGTACTTC.

The chain is built from TRBV27 and TRBJ2-1, with 12 bases lining up with TRBD2. Germline CDR1 and CDR2: MNHEY and SMNVEV (reference sequence). The CDR3 spans 16 residues. Trimming removed 3 bases from V and 3 bases from J; junction bases left unmatched: 3. The CDR3 nucleotides read TGTGCCAGCAGTTTCCCTAGCGGGAGGGGCTACAATGAGCAGTTCTTC. Its translation is CASSFPSGRGYNEQFF.

On this clonotype itself: One base away lies a much larger clone, so this may be a sequencing read error. This chain links TRBV12-3 or TRBV12-4 with TRBJ2-5; D is tentatively TRBD1 or TRBD2 (5 bases each). CDR3 length equals 16 residues. This CDR3 reads CASSTNYRDVQETQHF. DNA of the CDR3: TGTGCCAGCAGTACCAACTACCGGGACGTACAAGAGACCCAGCACTTC.

There are many counts of this clonotype. The chain employs TRBV12-3 or TRBV12-4 and TRBJ2-1; D ambiguous. Trimming took off 3 bases at V and 4 bases at J, with 7 bases between the two ends. This CDR3 has 13 residues. The CDR3 DNA reads as TGTGCCAGCAGTTTCGGAATTTACAATGAGCAGTTCTTC. Amino acid sequence: CASSFGIYNEQFF.

This clonotype was picked up a small number of times. The V and J genes are TRBV5-1 and TRBJ1-3, with a tentative D call TRBD1 (6 bases). Trimming removed 4 bases at V and 2 bases at J, with 16 bases between. The CDR3 covers 16 residues. CDR1 and CDR2 (germline): SGHRS, YFSETQ. The CDR3 coding sequence is TGCGCCAGCAGCCGCACAGGGATCCAACCTGGAAACACCATATATTTT. Its translation: CASSRTGIQPGNTIYF.

The rearrangement joins TRBV27 to TRBJ2-1; 8 bases map to TRBD1. Germline V CDR1 and CDR2: MNHEY, SMNVEV (reference sequence). The CDR3 length is 13 residues. The trim removed 5 bases at V and 14 bases at J, leaving 11 bases unmatched. The CDR3 region has the DNA TGTGCCAGCAGTCCCAGCCCCGGGACAGGAAAGTTCTTC. Its protein is CASSPSPGTGKFF.

V and J are TRBV7-9 and TRBJ2-3, with a tentative D call TRBD1 (6 bases). V was clipped by 5 bases and J by 0 bases, with 12 bases between them. Per the germline V gene, CDR1 is SEHNR and CDR2 is FQNEAQ (reference sequence). This CDR3 has 15 amino acids. DNA for the CDR3: TGTGCCAGCAGCCCCTCGGGACACAGCACAGATACGCAGTATTTT. It specifies CASSPSGHSTDTQYF.

The chain is built from TRBV12-3 or TRBV12-4 and TRBJ2-2; 9 bases map to TRBD1. There are 16 residues in the CDR3. V lost 7 bases and J lost 4; bases outside the gene matches: 10. The CDR3 sequence: CASNRLRTGATGELFF. CDR3 in DNA: TGTGCCAGCAACCGCCTGCGGACAGGGGCCACCGGGGAGCTGTTTTTT.

This clonotype was counted between two and nine times. This chain links TRBV27 with TRBJ2-7, with D maybe TRBD2 (6 bases). CDR3 length equals 14 residues. Trimming pared 0 bases from V and 6 bases from J, leaving 12 bases between. Germline values: CDR1 MNHEY, CDR2 SMNVEV (reference sequence). The CDR3 reads CASSLSVDYSEQYF. The CDR3 nucleotides are TGTGCCAGCAGTTTATCGGTGGACTACTCCGAGCAGTACTTC.

The chain is built from TRBV12-3 or TRBV12-4 and TRBJ2-1; D might be TRBD2 (6 bases). The CDR3 consists of 14 residues. V was clipped by 0 bases and J by 6 bases, with 9 bases between them. CDR3 amino acids: CASSLAGGANEQFF. The CDR3 bases are TGTGCCAGCAGTTTAGCGGGGGGAGCCAATGAGCAGTTCTTC.

This clonotype appeared once. V and J are TRBV29-1 and TRBJ1-1; D possibly corresponds to TRBD1 (5 bases). V lost 7 bases, J lost 1 base, and 16 bases lay in between. CDR1 is SQVTM and CDR2 is ANQGSEA in the germline V gene. This CDR3 comprises 14 residues. In nucleotides, the CDR3 is TGCAGCGCTTCGAGGGGTAACACGAACACTGAAGCTTTCTTT. Its protein is CSASRGNTNTEAFF.

The chain employs TRBV7-3 and TRBJ1-6; no definite D call. This CDR3 is 16 amino acids long. Germline values: CDR1 SGHTA, CDR2 FQGTGA. V was clipped by 3 bases and J by 9 bases, with 18 bases between them. This CDR3 reads CASSFGPRDGGSPLHF. The DNA for the CDR3 is TGTGCCAGCAGCTTTGGTCCCCGGGATGGTGGTTCACCCCTCCACTTT.

This rearrangement joins TRBV10-3 to TRBJ2-5, with D possibly matching TRBD1 (5 bases). Germline lookup yields CDR1 ENHRY and CDR2 SYGVKD. The CDR3 has 12 amino acids. Trimming cost V 6 bases and J 5 bases, with 10 bases left between them. The CDR3 region has the DNA TGTGCCATCAGAGGACAAGGGGAGACCCAGTACTTC. Its protein is CAIRGQGETQYF.

This clonotype showed up just a few times. The chain employs TRBV18 and TRBJ1-2; a possible D gene is TRBD1 (5 bases). From germline, CDR1 is KGHSH and CDR2 LQKENI. Trimming removed 3 bases at V and 1 base at J, with 12 bases between. CDR3 length equals 15 residues. CDR3 DNA: TGTGCCAGCTCACCGACCCAGGGCTATAACTATGGCTACACCTTC. Its protein is CASSPTQGYNYGYTF. The complete variable domain, with remaining parts taken from reference TRBV18 and TRBJ1-2, reads NAGVMQNPRHLVRRRGQEARLRCSPMKGHSHVYWYRQLPEEGLKFMVYLQKENIIDESGMPKERFSAEFPKEGPSILRIQQVVRGDSAAYFCASSPTQGYNYGYTFGSGTRLTVV.

This clonotype was found a few times. For the CDR3, the DNA is TGTGCCAGCACTCATACCGGGACAGTCAGTAATGAAAAACTGTTTTTT. Residues: CASTHTGTVSNEKLFF. V and J are TRBV7-9 and TRBJ1-4; TRBD1 agrees at 7 bases. J lost 4 bases, V lost 7 bases, and 12 bases had no gene match. Looked up from germline, CDR1 is SEHNR and CDR2 is FQNEAQ (reference sequence). CDR3 size: 16 residues.

The gene calls are TRBV5-1 and TRBJ2-2, with D perhaps being TRBD1 or TRBD2 (5 bases each). The V end lost 4 bases, the J end lost 5 bases, and 15 bases lay between the germline ends. The CDR3 sequence is 15 residues long. Germline V gives CDR1 SGHRS, CDR2 YFSETQ. The CDR3 coding sequence is TGCGCCAGCAGCGTCGGGACCCCGGGGACCGGGGAGCTGTTTTTT. Translated: CASSVGTPGTGELFF.

This clonotype was observed at least ten times. The chain employs TRBV6-1 and TRBJ2-1, with TRBD2 matching over 11 bases. The CDR3 consists of 15 residues. J lost 7 bases, V lost 5 bases, and 7 bases had no gene match. Germline V gives CDR1 MNHNS, CDR2 SASEGT. In DNA form, the CDR3 reads TGTGCCAGCAGTCAAACTAGCGGGAGTACGAATGAGCAGTTCTTC. This gives the protein CASSQTSGSTNEQFF.

This clonotype has only a few counts. The V gene is TRBV6-2 or TRBV6-3, the J gene TRBJ2-2, with 8 positions matching TRBD1. J was trimmed by 6 bases and V by 6 bases; bases with no gene match: 15. CDR3 length: 17 amino acids. Germline values: CDR1 MNHEY, CDR2 SVGEGT. The CDR3 reads CASRPRDRRGPAGELFF. DNA of the CDR3: TGTGCCAGCAGGCCCCGGGACAGGAGAGGTCCCGCCGGGGAGCTGTTTTTT.